The clone carrying this T cell receptor (beta chain) was picked up one time. This CDR3 comprises 14 residues. Looked up from germline, CDR1 is MNHEY and CDR2 is SVGAGI. V lost 9 bases and J lost 4; bases outside the gene matches: 9. This specimen belongs to a study of blood T cell repertoires in COVID-19. Here immunoSEQ multiplex PCR was the method, and the copy in TCRdb shows in-frame clones only, minus some. The sample lists some 300,000 clones, around 89% occurring once. The chain has TRBV6-5 and TRBJ1-5; 7 nucleotides align to TRBD1. Specimen: PBMCs or T cells enriched from blood (not recorded which). The receptor was derived from an older woman in a cohort exposed to, infected with or recovered from COVID-19 (not recorded which). The CDR3 DNA reads as TGTGCCAGTGGAACGGGACAGTTTAATCAGCCCCAGCATTTT. As protein: CASGTGQFNQPQHF.